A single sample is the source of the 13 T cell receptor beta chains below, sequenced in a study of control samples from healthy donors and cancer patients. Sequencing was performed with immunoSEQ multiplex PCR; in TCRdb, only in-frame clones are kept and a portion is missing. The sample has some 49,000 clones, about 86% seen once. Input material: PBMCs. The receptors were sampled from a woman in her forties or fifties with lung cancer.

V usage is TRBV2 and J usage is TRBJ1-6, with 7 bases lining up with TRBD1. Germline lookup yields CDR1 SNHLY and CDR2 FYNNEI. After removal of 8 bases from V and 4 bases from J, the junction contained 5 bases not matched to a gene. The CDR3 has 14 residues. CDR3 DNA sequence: TGTGCCAGCGGCCGGGACAGATATAATTCACCCCTCCACTTT. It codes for CASGRDRYNSPLHF.

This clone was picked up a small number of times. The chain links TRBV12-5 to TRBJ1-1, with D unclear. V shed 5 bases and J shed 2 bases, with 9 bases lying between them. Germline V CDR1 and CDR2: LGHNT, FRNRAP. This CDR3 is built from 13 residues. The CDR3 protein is CASGREVNTEAFF. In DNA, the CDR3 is TGTGCTAGTGGTCGCGAAGTTAACACTGAAGCTTTCTTT.

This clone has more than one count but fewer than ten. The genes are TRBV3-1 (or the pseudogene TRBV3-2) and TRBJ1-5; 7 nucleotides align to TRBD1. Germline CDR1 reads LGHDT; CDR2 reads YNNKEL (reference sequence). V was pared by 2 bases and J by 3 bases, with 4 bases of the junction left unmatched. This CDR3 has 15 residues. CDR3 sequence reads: CASSQSGTVNQPQHF. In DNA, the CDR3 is TGTGCCAGCAGCCAATCCGGGACAGTCAATCAGCCCCAGCATTTT.

CDR3 amino acids: CASSFGSEAFF. The CDR3, as DNA: TGCGCCAGCAGCTTTGGCTCTGAAGCTTTCTTT. The V and J genes are TRBV5-1 and TRBJ1-1; D is ambiguous. This CDR3 spans 11 amino acids. Germline CDR1 reads SGHRS; CDR2 reads YFSETQ. With 2 bases removed from V and 6 bases from J, the gap between germline ends came to 5 bases. Variable domain in full (rest from reference TRBV5-1 and TRBJ1-1): KAGVTQTPRYLIKTRGQQVTLSCSPISGHRSVSWYQQTPGQGLQFLFEYFSETQRNKGNFPGRFSGRQFSNSRSEMNVSTLELGDSALYLCASSFGSEAFFGQGTRLTVV.

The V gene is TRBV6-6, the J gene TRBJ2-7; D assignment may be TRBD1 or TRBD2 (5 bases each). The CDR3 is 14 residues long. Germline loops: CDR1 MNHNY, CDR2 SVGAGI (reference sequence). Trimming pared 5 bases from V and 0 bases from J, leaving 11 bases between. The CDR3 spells CASSGLGRSYEQYF. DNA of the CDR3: TGTGCCAGCAGTGGGTTGGGACGCTCCTACGAGCAGTACTTC.

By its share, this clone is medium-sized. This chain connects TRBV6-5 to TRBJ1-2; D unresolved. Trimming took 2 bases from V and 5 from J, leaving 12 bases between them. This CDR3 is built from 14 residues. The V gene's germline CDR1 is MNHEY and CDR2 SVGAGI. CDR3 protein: CASSYDPFGYGYTF. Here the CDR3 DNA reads TGTGCCAGCAGTTACGACCCCTTCGGGTATGGCTACACCTTC.

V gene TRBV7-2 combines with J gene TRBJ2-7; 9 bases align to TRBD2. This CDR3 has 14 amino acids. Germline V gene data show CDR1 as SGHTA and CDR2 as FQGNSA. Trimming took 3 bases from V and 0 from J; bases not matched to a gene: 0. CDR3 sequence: CASSFSGGSYEQYF. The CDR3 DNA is TGTGCCAGCAGCTTTAGCGGGGGCTCCTACGAGCAGTACTTC.

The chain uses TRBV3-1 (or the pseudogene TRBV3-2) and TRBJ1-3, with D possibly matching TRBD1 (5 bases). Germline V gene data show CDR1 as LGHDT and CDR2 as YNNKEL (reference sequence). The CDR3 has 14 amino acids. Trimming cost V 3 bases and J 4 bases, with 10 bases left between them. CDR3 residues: CASSHWGTGNTIYF. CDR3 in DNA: TGTGCCAGCAGCCATTGGGGGACCGGAAACACCATATATTTT.

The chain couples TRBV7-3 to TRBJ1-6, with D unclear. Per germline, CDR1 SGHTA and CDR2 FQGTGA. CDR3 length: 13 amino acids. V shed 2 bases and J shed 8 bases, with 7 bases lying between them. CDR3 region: CASSLEAYSPLHF. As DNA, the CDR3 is TGTGCCAGCAGCTTAGAAGCGTATTCACCCCTCCACTTT.

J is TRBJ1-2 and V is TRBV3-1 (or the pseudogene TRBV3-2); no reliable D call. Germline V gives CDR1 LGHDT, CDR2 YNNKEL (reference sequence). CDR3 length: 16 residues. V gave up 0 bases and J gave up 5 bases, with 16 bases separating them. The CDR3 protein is CASSQDTGEKSYGYTF. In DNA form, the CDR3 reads TGTGCCAGCAGCCAAGATACCGGGGAGAAATCTTATGGCTACACCTTC.

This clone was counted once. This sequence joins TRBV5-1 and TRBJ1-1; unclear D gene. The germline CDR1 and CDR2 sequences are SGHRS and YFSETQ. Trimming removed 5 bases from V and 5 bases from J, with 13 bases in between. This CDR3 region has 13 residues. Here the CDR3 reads CASSSWGDTEAFF. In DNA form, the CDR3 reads TGCGCCAGCAGTTCGTGGGGAGATACTGAAGCTTTCTTT.

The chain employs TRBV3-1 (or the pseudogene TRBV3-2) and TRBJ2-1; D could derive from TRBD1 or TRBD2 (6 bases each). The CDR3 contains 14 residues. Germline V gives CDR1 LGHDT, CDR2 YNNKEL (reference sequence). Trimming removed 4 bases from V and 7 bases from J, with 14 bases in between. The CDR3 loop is CASSLRGPVNEQFF. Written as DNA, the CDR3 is TGTGCCAGCAGCCTTCGGGGGCCCGTGAATGAGCAGTTCTTC.

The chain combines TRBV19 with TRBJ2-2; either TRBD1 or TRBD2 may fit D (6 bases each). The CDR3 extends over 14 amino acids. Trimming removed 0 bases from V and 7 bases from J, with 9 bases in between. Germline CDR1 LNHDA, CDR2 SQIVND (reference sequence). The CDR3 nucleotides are TGTGCCAGTAGTATAGACGGGGGCATCGGGGAGCTGTTTTTT. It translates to CASSIDGGIGELFF.